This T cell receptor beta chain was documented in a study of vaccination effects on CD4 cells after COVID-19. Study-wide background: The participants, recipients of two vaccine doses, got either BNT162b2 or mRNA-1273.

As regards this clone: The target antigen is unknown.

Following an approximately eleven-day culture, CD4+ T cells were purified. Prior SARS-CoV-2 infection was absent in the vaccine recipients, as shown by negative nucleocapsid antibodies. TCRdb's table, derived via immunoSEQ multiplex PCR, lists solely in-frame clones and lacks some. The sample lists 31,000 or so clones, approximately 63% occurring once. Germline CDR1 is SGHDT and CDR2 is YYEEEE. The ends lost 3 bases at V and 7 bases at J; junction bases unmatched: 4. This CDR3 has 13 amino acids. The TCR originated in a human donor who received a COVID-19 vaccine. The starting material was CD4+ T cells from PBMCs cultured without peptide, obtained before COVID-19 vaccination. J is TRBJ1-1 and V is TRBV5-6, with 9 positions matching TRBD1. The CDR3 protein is CASSWDRANEAFF. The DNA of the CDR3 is TGTGCCAGCAGCTGGGACAGGGCAAATGAAGCTTTCTTT. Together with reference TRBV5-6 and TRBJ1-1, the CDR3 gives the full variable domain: DAGVTQSPTHLIKTRGQQVTLRCSPKSGHDTVSWYQQALGQGPQFIFQYYEEEERQRGNFPDRFSGHQFPNYSSELNVNALLLGDSALYLCASSWDRANEAFFGQGTRLTVV.